What follows is one T cell receptor beta chain and its context. Its antigen is unknown. Library preparation for TCR beta used quantitative 5'-RACE with molecular barcodes. MiXCR was run by TCRdb on the 5' RACE reads, yielding one entry per CDR3 protein. Of 250,000 to 350,000 distinct CDR3 sequences listed, about 19% were seen once; the top ten hold less than 9%. This entry belongs to a study of CD8 T cells in ankylosing spondylitis. Overall study results and limits: Disease-linked clones proved CD8+ and comparatively uncommon in peripheral blood. Existing reports had already noted some motif variants in reactive arthritis synovial fluid and blood.

This CDR3 is built from 15 residues. Germline V gene sequence: CDR1 SGHRS, CDR2 YFSETQ. Germline trimming cut 5 bases from V and 6 bases from J; bases unmatched to any gene: 8. Sequenced sample: blood, either unsorted or a sorted T cell fraction (not recorded which). V gene TRBV5-1 combines with J gene TRBJ2-1; 10 bases are shared with TRBD2. The TCR was taken from a male donor with ankylosing spondylitis or in good health (not recorded which). CDR3 residues: CASRILAGESNEQFF. CDR3 sequence (DNA): TGCGCCAGCAGGATTCTAGCGGGAGAAAGCAATGAGCAGTTCTTC.